A selection of T cell receptor beta chains follows, all from one sample in a study of T-cell memory formation after mild COVID-19. MiXCR, run by TCRdb on the 5' RACE reads, gives a single entry per CDR3 protein. This table holds about 150,000 distinct CDR3 sequences, about 19% found once. Sequencing was carried out using PBMCs or a T cell subset sorted from them (not recorded which). The source of these receptors is an adult woman who had mild COVID-19 (a few samples of this study predate the infection). Cell type and time point are not known. Both conserved end residues are part of each CDR3. The order of the fields is clone size, J gene, V gene, D gene, CDR3 DNA, CDR3 protein. The D gene is left open where the match is weak. The size field is filled for only some rows; it gives once, few, many or a size class.

>few|TRBJ2-4|TRBV7-9|TRBD2
TGTGCCAGCAGCAGCCGACTAGCGGGGGACATTCAGTACTTC
CASSSRLAGDIQYF
>-|TRBJ2-3|TRBV19|-
TGTGCCAGTAGTATAGGCCAGACCGCCACAGATACGCAGTATTTT
CASSIGQTATDTQYF
>-|TRBJ2-3|TRBV7-6|TRBD2
TGTGCCAGCAGCCTGGGACTACCCAGCACAGATACGCAGTATTTT
CASSLGLPSTDTQYF
>-|TRBJ2-3|TRBV7-9|TRBD2
TGTGCCAGCAGCTTAAGCGTAGCGGGTGTGGTCACAGATACGCAGTATTTT
CASSLSVAGVVTDTQYF
>few|TRBJ1-1|TRBV12-3/TRBV12-4|-
TGTGCCAGCAGAACTAGCGGGAGTGAAGCTTTCTTT
CASRTSGSEAFF
>few|TRBJ2-1|TRBV19|TRBD2
TGTGCCAGTAGTACACTAGCGGGAGATGAGCAGTTCTTC
CASSTLAGDEQFF
>-|TRBJ2-1|TRBV3-1|-
TGTGCCAGCAGCCGATCTAAAAGGGGGACAATCATCAACAATGAGCAGTTCTTC
CASSRSKRGTIINNEQFF
>-|TRBJ1-2|TRBV14|-
TGTGCCAGCAGCCAATCTACAGACTATGGCTACACCTTC
CASSQSTDYGYTF
>-|TRBJ2-2|TRBV7-3|-
TGTGCCAGCAGCTTAACGGGGGGGCAACCCGGGGAGCTGTTTTTT
CASSLTGGQPGELFF
>-|TRBJ1-2|TRBV9|TRBD1
TGTGCCAGCAGCGGAAACAGGGGATTTTCCTATGGCTACACCTTC
CASSGNRGFSYGYTF
>-|TRBJ2-7|TRBV27|TRBD2
TGTGCCACCAGGCGGGCGGGAGGGCCCCCAGGAGAGTACTTC
CATRRAGGPPGEYF
>-|TRBJ1-1|TRBV18|-
TGTGCCAGCTCCGCACACCAGAACACTGAAGCTTTCTTT
CASSAHQNTEAFF
>-|TRBJ2-7|TRBV20-1|TRBD2
TGCAGTGCTAGAAAGGCTAGCGGACCCTACGAGCAGTACTTC
CSARKASGPYEQYF
>few|TRBJ2-5|TRBV10-3|TRBD2
TGTGCCATCAGGGGACTAGCGGGAGGCAAAGAGACCCAGTACTTC
CAIRGLAGGKETQYF
>-|TRBJ2-5|TRBV3-1|-
TGTGCCAGCAGCAAAAATCCAAAAGTGACAGAACAAGAGACCCAGTACTTC
CASSKNPKVTEQETQYF
>-|TRBJ2-5|TRBV30|TRBD2
TGTGCCTGGAGTCCGACTAGCGCTGAGACCCAGTACTTC
CAWSPTSAETQYF
>-|TRBJ2-1|TRBV5-1|-
TGCGCCAGCACCATGGACGGGGTGCAGTTCTTC
CASTMDGVQFF
>-|TRBJ1-6|TRBV3-1|-
TGTGCCAGCAGCCAAGGGACAGCTGCACTTATAAATTCACCCCTCCACTTT
CASSQGTAALINSPLHF
>few|TRBJ2-2|TRBV6-4|TRBD1
TGTGCCAGCAGCCCTGGGGACAGGATGGACACCGGGGAGCTGTTTTTT
CASSPGDRMDTGELFF
>few|TRBJ1-5|TRBV7-2|-
TGTGCCAGCAGCTGGTCGTTCGGGCCCCAGCATTTT
CASSWSFGPQHF
>-|TRBJ1-3|TRBV25-1|-
TGTGCCAGCAGCCCGTCTGGAAACACCATATATTTT
CASSPSGNTIYF
>-|TRBJ2-7|TRBV14|-
TGTGCCAGCAGCCAAGGGTCTCAGCATAATAAGCAGTACTTC
CASSQGSQHNKQYF
>few|TRBJ2-7|TRBV10-3|TRBD1
TGTGCCATCTCGACAGGGGGCTCCTACGAGCAGTACTTC
CAISTGGSYEQYF
>once|TRBJ2-5|TRBV14|TRBD1
TGTGCCAGCAGCCAAGACGTGAGAAGGACAGGGGACGAGACCCAGTACTTC
CASSQDVRRTGDETQYF
>-|TRBJ2-2|TRBV7-3|-
TGTGCCAGCAGACGGGAGAACGGGGAGCTGTTTTTT
CASRRENGELFF
>few|TRBJ2-7|TRBV4-2|-
TGTGCCAGCAGCCAAGAAAAAACGGGAGTACCTCTCGAGCAGTACTTC
CASSQEKTGVPLEQYF
>-|TRBJ2-5|TRBV12-3/TRBV12-4|-
TGTGCCAGCAGTGCAGCCTACGGAGAGACCCAGTACTTC
CASSAAYGETQYF
>many|TRBJ2-2|TRBV5-1|-
TGCGCCAGCAGCCTAACGTGGACCGGGGAGCTGTTTTTT
CASSLTWTGELFF
>-|TRBJ2-5|TRBV12-3/TRBV12-4|-
TGTGCCAGCAGCCATCCGAAAGAGACCCAGTACTTC
CASSHPKETQYF